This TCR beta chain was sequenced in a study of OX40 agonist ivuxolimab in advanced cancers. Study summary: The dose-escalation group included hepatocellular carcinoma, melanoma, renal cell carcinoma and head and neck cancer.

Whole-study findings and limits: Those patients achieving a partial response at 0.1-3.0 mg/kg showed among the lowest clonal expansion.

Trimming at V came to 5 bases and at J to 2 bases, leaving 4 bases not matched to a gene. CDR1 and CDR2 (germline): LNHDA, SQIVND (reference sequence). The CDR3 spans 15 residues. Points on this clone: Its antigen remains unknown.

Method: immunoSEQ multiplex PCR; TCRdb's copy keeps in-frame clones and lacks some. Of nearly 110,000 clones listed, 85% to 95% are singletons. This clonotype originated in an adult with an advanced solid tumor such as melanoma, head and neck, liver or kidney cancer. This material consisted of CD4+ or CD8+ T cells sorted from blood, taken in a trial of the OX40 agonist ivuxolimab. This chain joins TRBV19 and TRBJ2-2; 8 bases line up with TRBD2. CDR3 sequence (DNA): TGTGCCAGTAGTCAGCGGGAGATTAACACCGGGGAGCTGTTTTTT. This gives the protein CASSQREINTGELFF.